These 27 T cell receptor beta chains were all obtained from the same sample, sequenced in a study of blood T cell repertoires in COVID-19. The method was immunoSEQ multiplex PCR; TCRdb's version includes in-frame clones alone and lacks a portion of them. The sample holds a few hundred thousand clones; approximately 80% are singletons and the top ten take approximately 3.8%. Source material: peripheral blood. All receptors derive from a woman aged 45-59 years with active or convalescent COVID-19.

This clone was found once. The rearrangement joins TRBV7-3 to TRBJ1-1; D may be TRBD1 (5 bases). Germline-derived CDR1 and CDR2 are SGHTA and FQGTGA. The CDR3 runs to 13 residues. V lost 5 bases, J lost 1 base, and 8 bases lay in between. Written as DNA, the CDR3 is TGTGCCAGCAGCGTGGGGCAGAACACTGAAGCTTTCTTT. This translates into CASSVGQNTEAFF.

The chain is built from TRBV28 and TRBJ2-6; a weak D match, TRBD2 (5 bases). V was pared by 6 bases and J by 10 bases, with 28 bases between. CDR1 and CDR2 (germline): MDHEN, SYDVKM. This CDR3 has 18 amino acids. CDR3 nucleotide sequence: TGTGCCAGCAGGGTCGGTCTTTCTCGGGGAGACAAAGTTAACGTCCTGACTTTC. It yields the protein CASRVGLSRGDKVNVLTF.

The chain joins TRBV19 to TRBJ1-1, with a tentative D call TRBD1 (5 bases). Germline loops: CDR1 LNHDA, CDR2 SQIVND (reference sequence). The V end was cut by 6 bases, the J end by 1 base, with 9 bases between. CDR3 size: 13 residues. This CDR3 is CASSRGTNTEAFF. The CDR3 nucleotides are TGTGCCAGTAGCCGGGGGACGAACACTGAAGCTTTCTTT.

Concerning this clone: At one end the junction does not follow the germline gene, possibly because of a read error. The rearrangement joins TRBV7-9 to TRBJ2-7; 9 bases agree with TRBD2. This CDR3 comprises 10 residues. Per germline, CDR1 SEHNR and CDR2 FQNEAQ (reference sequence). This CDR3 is CATSGRSQYF. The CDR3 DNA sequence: TGTGCCACCAGCGGGAGGTCGCAGTACTTC.

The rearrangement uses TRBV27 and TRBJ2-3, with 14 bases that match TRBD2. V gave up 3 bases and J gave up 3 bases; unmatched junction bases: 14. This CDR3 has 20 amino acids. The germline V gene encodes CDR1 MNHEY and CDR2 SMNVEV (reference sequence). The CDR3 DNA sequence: TGTGCCAGCAGTTTCCAGGGCATCGGGACTAGCGGGAGTTGGACAGATACGCAGTATTTT. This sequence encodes CASSFQGIGTSGSWTDTQYF.

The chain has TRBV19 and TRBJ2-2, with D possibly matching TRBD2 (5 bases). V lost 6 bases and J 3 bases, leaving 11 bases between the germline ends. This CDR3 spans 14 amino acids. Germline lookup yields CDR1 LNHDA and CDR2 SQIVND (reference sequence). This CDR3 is CASSKKRDTGELFF. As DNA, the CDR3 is TGTGCCAGTAGCAAAAAGAGGGACACCGGGGAGCTGTTTTTT.

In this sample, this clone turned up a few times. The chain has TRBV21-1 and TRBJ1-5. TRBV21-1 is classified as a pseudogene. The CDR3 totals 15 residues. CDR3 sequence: CASSKEPDSNQPQHF. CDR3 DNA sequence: TGTGCCAGCAGCAAGGAGCCAGATAGCAATCAGCCCCAGCATTTT.

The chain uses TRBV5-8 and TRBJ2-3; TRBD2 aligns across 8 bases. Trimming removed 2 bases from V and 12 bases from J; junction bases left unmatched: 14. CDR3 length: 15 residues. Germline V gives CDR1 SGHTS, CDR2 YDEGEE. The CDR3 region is CASSLDGDGRALQYF. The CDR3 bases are TGTGCCAGCAGCTTAGACGGTGACGGGAGGGCCCTCCAGTATTTT.

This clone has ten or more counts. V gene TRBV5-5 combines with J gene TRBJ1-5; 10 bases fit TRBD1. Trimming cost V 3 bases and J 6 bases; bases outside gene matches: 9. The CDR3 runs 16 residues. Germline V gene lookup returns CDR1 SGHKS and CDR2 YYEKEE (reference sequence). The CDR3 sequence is CASSWGGQGKFQPQHF. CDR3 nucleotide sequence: TGTGCCAGCAGCTGGGGGGGACAGGGGAAATTTCAGCCCCAGCATTTT.

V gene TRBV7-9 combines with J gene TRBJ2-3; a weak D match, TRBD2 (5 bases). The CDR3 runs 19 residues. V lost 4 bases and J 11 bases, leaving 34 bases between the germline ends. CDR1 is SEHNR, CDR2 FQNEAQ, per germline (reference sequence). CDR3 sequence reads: CASSSPLPRPGSGGRGQYF. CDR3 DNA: TGTGCCAGCAGCTCCCCCCTGCCCCGACCGGGATCCGGAGGTCGAGGGCAGTATTTT.

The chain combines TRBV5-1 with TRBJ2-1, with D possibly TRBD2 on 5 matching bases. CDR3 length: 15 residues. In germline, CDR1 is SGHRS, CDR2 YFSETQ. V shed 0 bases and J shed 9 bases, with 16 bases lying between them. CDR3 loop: CASSLAAGEGGEQFF. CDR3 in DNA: TGCGCCAGCAGCTTGGCCGCTGGTGAGGGTGGTGAGCAGTTCTTC.

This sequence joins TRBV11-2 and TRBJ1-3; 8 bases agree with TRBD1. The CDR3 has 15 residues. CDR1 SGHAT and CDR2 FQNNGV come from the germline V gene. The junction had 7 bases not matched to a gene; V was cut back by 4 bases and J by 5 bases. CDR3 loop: CASSSPGGSRNTIYF. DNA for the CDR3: TGTGCCAGCAGCTCACCAGGGGGCTCCCGAAACACCATATATTTT. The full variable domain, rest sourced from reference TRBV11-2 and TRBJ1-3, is EAGVAQSPRYKIIEKRQSVAFWCNPISGHATLYWYQQILGQGPKLLIQFQNNGVVDDSQLPKDRFSAERLKGVDSTLKIQPAKLEDSAVYLCASSSPGGSRNTIYFGEGSWLTVV.

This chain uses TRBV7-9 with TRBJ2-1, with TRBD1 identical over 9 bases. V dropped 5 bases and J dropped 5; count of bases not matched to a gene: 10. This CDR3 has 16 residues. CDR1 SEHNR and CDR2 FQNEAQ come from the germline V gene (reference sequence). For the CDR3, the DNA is TGTGCCAGCAGCCTGGTCCCAGGACAGGGGAACAATGAGCAGTTCTTC. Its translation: CASSLVPGQGNNEQFF. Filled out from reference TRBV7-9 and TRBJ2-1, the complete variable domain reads DTGVSQNPRHKITKRGQNVTFRCDPISEHNRLYWYRQTLGQGPEFLTYFQNEAQLEKSRLLSDRFSAERPKGSFSTLEIQRTEQGDSAMYLCASSLVPGQGNNEQFFGPGTRLTVL.

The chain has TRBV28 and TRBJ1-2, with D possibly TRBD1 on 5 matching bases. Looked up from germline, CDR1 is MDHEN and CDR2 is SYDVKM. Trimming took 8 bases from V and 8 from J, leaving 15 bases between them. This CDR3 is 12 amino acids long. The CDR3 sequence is CASLLSGEGYTF. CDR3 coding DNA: TGTGCCAGCCTCCTTTCGGGGGAAGGCTACACCTTC.

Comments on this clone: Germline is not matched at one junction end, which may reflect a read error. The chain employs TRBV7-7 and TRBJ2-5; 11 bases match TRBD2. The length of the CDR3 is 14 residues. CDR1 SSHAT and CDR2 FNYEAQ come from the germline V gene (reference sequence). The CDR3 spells CASSFGLAGETQYF. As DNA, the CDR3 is TGTGCTAGCAGCTTCGGACTAGCGGGAGAGACCCAGTACTTC.

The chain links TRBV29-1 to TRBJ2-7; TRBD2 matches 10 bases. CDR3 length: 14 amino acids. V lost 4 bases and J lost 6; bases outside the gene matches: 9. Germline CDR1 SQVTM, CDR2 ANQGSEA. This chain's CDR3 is CSVGIAGGVGEQYF. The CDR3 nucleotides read TGCAGCGTTGGGATAGCGGGAGGTGTCGGCGAGCAGTACTTC.

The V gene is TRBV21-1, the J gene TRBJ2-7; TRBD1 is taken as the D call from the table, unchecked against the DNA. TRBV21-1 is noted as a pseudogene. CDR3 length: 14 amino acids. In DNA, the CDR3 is TGTGCCAGCAGCTCAGGTGGCAGGGGCTACGAGCAGTACTTC. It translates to CASSSGGRGYEQYF.

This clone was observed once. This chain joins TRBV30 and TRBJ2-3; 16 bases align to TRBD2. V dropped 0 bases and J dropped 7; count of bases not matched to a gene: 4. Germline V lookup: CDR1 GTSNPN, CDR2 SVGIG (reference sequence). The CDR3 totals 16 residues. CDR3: CAWSVPGLAGGNTQYF. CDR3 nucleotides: TGTGCCTGGAGTGTCCCGGGACTAGCGGGAGGGAATACGCAGTATTTT.

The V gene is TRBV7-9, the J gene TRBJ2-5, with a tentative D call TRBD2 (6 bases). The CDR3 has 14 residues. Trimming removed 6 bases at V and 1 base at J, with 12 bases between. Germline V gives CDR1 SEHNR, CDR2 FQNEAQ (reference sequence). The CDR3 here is CASRRRGPQETQYF. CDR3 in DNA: TGTGCCAGCAGACGGAGGGGCCCCCAAGAGACCCAGTACTTC.

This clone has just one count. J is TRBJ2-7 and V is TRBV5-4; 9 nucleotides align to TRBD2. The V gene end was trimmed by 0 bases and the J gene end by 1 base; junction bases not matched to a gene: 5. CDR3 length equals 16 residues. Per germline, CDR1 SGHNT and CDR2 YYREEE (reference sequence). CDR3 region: CASSLDSGRWSYEQYF. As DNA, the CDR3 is TGTGCCAGCAGCTTGGATAGCGGGAGATGGTCCTACGAGCAGTACTTC.

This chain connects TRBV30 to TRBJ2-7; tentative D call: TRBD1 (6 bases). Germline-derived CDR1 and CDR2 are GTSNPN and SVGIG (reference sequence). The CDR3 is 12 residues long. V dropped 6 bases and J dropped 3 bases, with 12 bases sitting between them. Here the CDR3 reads CACQKDSYEQYF. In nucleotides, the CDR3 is TGTGCCTGCCAGAAGGACAGCTACGAGCAGTACTTC.

The CDR3 bases are TGTGCCAGTAGTTTAAACACTGAAGCTTTCTTT. It translates to CASSLNTEAFF. V is TRBV19 and J is TRBJ1-1, with D uncertain. The germline V and J ends were trimmed by 5 bases and 2 bases, with 3 bases remaining between them. CDR3 length: 11 amino acids. CDR1 LNHDA and CDR2 SQIVND come from the germline V gene (reference sequence).

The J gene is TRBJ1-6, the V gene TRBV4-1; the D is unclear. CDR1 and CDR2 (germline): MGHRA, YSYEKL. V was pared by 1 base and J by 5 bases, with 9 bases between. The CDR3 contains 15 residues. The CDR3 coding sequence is TGCGCCAGCAGCCAAGTCCCGGGGAATAATTCACCCCTCCACTTT. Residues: CASSQVPGNNSPLHF.

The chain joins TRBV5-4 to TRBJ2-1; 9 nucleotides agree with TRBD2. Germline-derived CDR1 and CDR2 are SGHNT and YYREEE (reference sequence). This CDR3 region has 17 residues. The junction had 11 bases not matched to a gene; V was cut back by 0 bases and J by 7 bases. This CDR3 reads CASSLAGTSIYTNEQFF. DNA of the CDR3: TGTGCCAGCAGCTTGGCCGGGACTAGCATTTATACGAATGAGCAGTTCTTC.

The CDR3 DNA follows: TGTGCCATCCCTGTCCAGGGAGGGGATGGAGGCTACACCTTC. It specifies CAIPVQGGDGGYTF. The J gene is TRBJ1-2, the V gene TRBV10-3; D is perhaps TRBD1 (5 bases). Trimming removed 8 bases at V and 8 bases at J, with 21 bases between. The length of the CDR3 is 14 residues. CDR1 is ENHRY and CDR2 is SYGVKD in the germline V gene.

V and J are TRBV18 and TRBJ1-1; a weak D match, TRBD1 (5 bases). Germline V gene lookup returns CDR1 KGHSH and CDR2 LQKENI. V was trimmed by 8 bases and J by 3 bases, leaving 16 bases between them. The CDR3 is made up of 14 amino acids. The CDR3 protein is CASRRARVDTEAFF. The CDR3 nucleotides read TGTGCCAGCCGCCGAGCCAGGGTCGACACTGAAGCTTTCTTT.

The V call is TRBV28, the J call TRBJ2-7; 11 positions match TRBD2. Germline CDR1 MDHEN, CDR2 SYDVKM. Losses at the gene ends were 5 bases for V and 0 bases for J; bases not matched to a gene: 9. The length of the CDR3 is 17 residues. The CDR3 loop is CASSQRTSGWSSYEQYF. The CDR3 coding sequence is TGTGCCAGCAGTCAAAGGACTAGCGGGTGGAGCTCCTACGAGCAGTACTTC.